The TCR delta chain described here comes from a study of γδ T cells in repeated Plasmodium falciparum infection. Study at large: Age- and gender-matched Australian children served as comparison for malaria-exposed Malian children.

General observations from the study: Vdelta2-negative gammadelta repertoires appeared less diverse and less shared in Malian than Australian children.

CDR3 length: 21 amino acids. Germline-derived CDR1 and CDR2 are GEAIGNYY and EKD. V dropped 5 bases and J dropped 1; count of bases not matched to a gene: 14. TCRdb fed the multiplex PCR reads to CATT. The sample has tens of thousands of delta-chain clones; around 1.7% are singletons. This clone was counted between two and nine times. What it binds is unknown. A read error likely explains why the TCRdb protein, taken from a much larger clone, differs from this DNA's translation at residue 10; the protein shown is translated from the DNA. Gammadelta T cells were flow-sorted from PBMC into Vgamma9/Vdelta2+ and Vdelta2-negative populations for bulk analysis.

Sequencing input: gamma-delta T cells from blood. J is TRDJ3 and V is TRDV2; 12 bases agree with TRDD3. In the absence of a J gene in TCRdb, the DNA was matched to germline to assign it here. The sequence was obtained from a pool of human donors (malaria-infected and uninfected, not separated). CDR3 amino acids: CACAATGGYTRSSWDTRQMFF. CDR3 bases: TGTGCCTGTGCCGCTACTGGGGGATACACTCGGAGTTCCTGGGACACCCGACAGATGTTTTTC.